The entry that follows covers one T cell receptor beta chain sequence. The data derive from a study of OX40 agonist ivuxolimab in advanced cancers. Whole-study context: Treatment received earlier with anti-PD-1, anti-PD-L1 or anti-CTLA-4 agents was allowed, and over 30% had some. One patient with hepatocellular carcinoma and two with cutaneous melanoma, three in all, had partial responses.

The table came from immunoSEQ multiplex PCR; TCRdb's copy has only in-frame clones and leaves some out. The repertoire consists of about 73,000 clones, with 75% to 90% occurring once and the leading ten covering approximately 0.5%. The CDR3 contains 13 residues. From germline, CDR1 is GTSNPN and CDR2 SVGIG (reference sequence). The V gene lost 3 bases and the J gene lost 2 bases, with 10 bases spanning the gap. The chain is built from TRBV30 and TRBJ2-5; possible D gene TRBD2, 6 bases. The receptor's source is an adult with an advanced solid tumor such as melanoma, head and neck, liver or kidney cancer. Here the sequenced sample was CD4+ or CD8+ T cells sorted from blood, taken in a trial of the OX40 agonist ivuxolimab. The CDR3 sequence is CAWRHRGQETQYF. CDR3 nucleotides: TGTGCCTGGAGACATCGGGGGCAAGAGACCCAGTACTTC.